A selection of T cell receptor beta chains follows, all from one sample in a study of blood T cell repertoires in COVID-19. This table comes from immunoSEQ multiplex PCR, and its TCRdb copy is limited to in-frame clones, with some not included. The table includes tens of thousands of clones, about nine tenths detected once. Sequencing used peripheral blood. All receptors come from a man between 60 and 70 years old with active COVID-19. Both conserved end residues are trimmed from each CDR3.

>TRBJ2-7|TRBV6-5
ASSKGVPYEQY
>TRBJ2-6|TRBV9
ASSSVGGSLSGANVLT
>TRBJ2-5|TRBV5-3
ARSLKAGGKVEETQY
>TRBJ1-5|TRBV19
ASSIVPQGPTQPQH
>TRBJ1-6|TRBV4-2
ASSQDGARVDSPLH
>TRBJ1-1|TRBV3-1/TRBV3-2
ASSLSGGTEAF
>TRBJ1-2|TRBV7-9
ASSPGQGAGTYT
>TRBJ2-5|TRBV29-1
SVGQAQETQY
>TRBJ1-1|TRBV6-1
ASSERIGGNTEAF
>TRBJ1-4|TRBV29-1
SVRGGNEKLF
>TRBJ1-1|TRBV18
ASSLGQGTNTEAF
>TRBJ2-1|TRBV21-1
ASSKDKRGGDQGNEQF
>TRBJ2-7|TRBV5-1
ASSSAGTRAYEQY
>TRBJ1-2|TRBV5-4
ASSPDRGRNYGYT
>TRBJ2-1|TRBV7-2
ASSPQGNHEQF
>TRBJ1-5|TRBV5-5
ASSEWTGGNQPQH